The rows below give T cell receptor beta chains drawn from one sample of a study of PD-L1 blockade in urothelial cancer. This table comes from immunoSEQ multiplex PCR, and its TCRdb copy is limited to in-frame clones, with some not included. This table has tens of thousands of clones, 86% appearing once. The source material was PBMCs, sampled around atezolizumab (anti-PD-L1) treatment. All receptors come from a man aged 60 to 69 with urothelial cancer. Both conserved end residues are part of each CDR3. D genes are given only for firm matches. A clone size is listed for some rows: how often the clone was seen (once, few, many), or a class if it is expanded.

d_gene	abundance	v_gene	j_gene	CDR3nt	CDR3aa
-	-	TRBV4-2	TRBJ1-6	TGTGCCAGCAGCCAAGATTTGAGGCAGGGAAATTCACCCCTCCACTTT	CASSQDLRQGNSPLHF
TRBD1	-	TRBV7-2	TRBJ2-7	TGTGCCAGCAGACCACCGGGAAGGGACAGCAGCGAGCAGTACTTC	CASRPPGRDSSEQYF
-	few	TRBV30	TRBJ2-3	TGTGCCCGGAGTGCGGGGACTAGCACAGATACGCAGTATTTT	CARSAGTSTDTQYF
TRBD1	-	TRBV11-2	TRBJ2-5	TGTGCCAGCAGCCCTCACAGGGGGCCGGGCCAAGAGACCCAGTACTTC	CASSPHRGPGQETQYF
-	-	TRBV30	TRBJ1-3	TGTGCCTGGAGCATCGGCGGTAACTCTGGAAACACCATATATTTT	CAWSIGGNSGNTIYF
-	once	TRBV6-5	TRBJ1-2	TGTGCCAGCACCCGGGTGATTAATTACTATGGCTACACCTTC	CASTRVINYYGYTF
TRBD1	-	TRBV11-3	TRBJ2-1	TGTGCCAGCACCCCGAGGGAGGACAGGGTCGGCAATGAGCAGTTCTTC	CASTPREDRVGNEQFF
-	once	TRBV19	TRBJ1-1	TGTGCCAGTAGTATAGGACAGGCGGTGAACACTGAAGCTTTCTTT	CASSIGQAVNTEAFF
-	once	TRBV18	TRBJ2-5	TGTGCCAGCTCACCGGAGAATAGGGGGACCCAGTACTTC	CASSPENRGTQYF
-	few	TRBV12-2	TRBJ1-5	TGTGCAAGTCGCTTAGCGCTTCAGTCAGGGGTCAATCAGCCCCAGCATTTT	CASRLALQSGVNQPQHF
-	-	TRBV11-3	TRBJ2-5	TGTGCCAGCAGCTTAGGCGGCGGATGGTACCAAGAGACCCAGTACTTC	CASSLGGGWYQETQYF
-	-	TRBV7-2	TRBJ2-4	TGTGCCAGCAGCTTAGTTTCGGGAAACATTCAGTACTTC	CASSLVSGNIQYF
-	-	TRBV7-9	TRBJ2-6	TGTGCCAGCCACTCTGGGGCCAACGTCCTGACTTTC	CASHSGANVLTF
TRBD1	-	TRBV4-2	TRBJ1-1	TGTGCCAGCAGCCAAGGGACAGGGCTAACTGAAGCTTTCTTT	CASSQGTGLTEAFF
-	few	TRBV28	TRBJ2-7	TGTGCCAGCAGTTTGAAGGGGTACGAGCAGTACTTC	CASSLKGYEQYF
-	-	TRBV5-1	TRBJ2-4	TGCGCCAGCAGCCAAGGCCCTGGGGCAGGACCTGTTGCCAAAAACATTCAGTACTTC	CASSQGPGAGPVAKNIQYF
-	-	TRBV7-9	TRBJ1-4	TGTGCCAGCAGCCTCGGGGGGTACAATGAAAAACTGTTTTTT	CASSLGGYNEKLFF
TRBD2	-	TRBV19	TRBJ2-1	TGTGCCAGTAGTACTGGACTAGCGGGTCGGTTCTTC	CASSTGLAGRFF
TRBD1	-	TRBV7-3	TRBJ2-3	TGTGCCAGCAGCTTAGCCGGGACAGGGGCGTATGATACGCAGTATTTT	CASSLAGTGAYDTQYF
TRBD1	few	TRBV7-2	TRBJ1-2	TGTGCCAGCAGCATAGGGACCGGGACAGAAGGAGCCTACACCTTC	CASSIGTGTEGAYTF
TRBD1	-	TRBV5-4	TRBJ1-2	TGTGCCAGCAGCCAGACAGGGTTGTCGGGGGGCTACACCTTC	CASSQTGLSGGYTF
-	-	TRBV6-5	TRBJ2-2	TGTGCCAGCAGTCGGGACACCTGGAACACCGGGGAGCTGTTTTTT	CASSRDTWNTGELFF
TRBD1	once	TRBV6-1	TRBJ2-3	TGTGCCAGCAGTGAAGGGACAGGGGTTATAGATACGCAGTATTTT	CASSEGTGVIDTQYF
-	-	TRBV6-5	TRBJ2-7	TGTGCCAGCAGCCGGGACACCTCCTACGAGCAGTACTTC	CASSRDTSYEQYF
TRBD2	few	TRBV11-3	TRBJ2-5	TGTGCCAGCAGCCGCGTGGGACTAGCGGGGGCTCAAGAGACCCAGTACTTC	CASSRVGLAGAQETQYF
TRBD2	-	TRBV28	TRBJ2-7	TGTGCCAGCGGGCTAGCGGGGGGAATGAACGAGCAGTACTTC	CASGLAGGMNEQYF
TRBD1	-	TRBV6-5	TRBJ1-1	TGTGCCACCATCTACCAGGGGGCTGCGAACACTGAAGCTTTCTTT	CATIYQGAANTEAFF
-	-	TRBV27	TRBJ2-3	TGTGCCAGCAGAATCGGACGGGGTTCAGATACGCAGTATTTT	CASRIGRGSDTQYF
TRBD2	-	TRBV30	TRBJ2-1	TGTGCCTGGAGGGGGCTAGCGGGGGGGCGATACAATGAGCAGTTCTTC	CAWRGLAGGRYNEQFF
-	-	TRBV7-2	TRBJ1-1	TGTGCCAGCAGCTCACAGGGTAACACTGAAGCTTTCTTT	CASSSQGNTEAFF
TRBD2	-	TRBV4-1	TRBJ2-5	TGCGCCAGCAGCCCAGTTAGCGGGGAGGGAGAGACCCAGTACTTC	CASSPVSGEGETQYF
TRBD1	few	TRBV19	TRBJ1-3	TGTGCCAGTAGTATTTATCTGACAGGGGCTGGAAACACCATATATTTT	CASSIYLTGAGNTIYF
TRBD2	-	TRBV19	TRBJ2-3	TGTGCCAGTAGTATGCCGACTAGCGGGGGGGCCTCCGATACGCAGTATTTT	CASSMPTSGGASDTQYF
-	-	TRBV4-1	TRBJ2-6	TGCGCCAGCAGCCACCCTCCCCGAGCGACCCGCTCTGGGGCCAACGTCCTGACTTTC	CASSHPPRATRSGANVLTF
TRBD2	-	TRBV7-3	TRBJ2-5	TGTGCCAGCAGCCAAAGAGGGACTAGCGGGGAGGGAGAGACCCAGTACTTC	CASSQRGTSGEGETQYF
-	-	TRBV19	TRBJ2-1	TGTGCCAGTAGTATGGGGGGGGGCTACCACAATGAGCAGTTCTTC	CASSMGGGYHNEQFF
TRBD2	-	TRBV5-6	TRBJ2-5	TGTGCCCCGGGGGGGCGTTCTTTTGAGACCCAGTACTTC	CAPGGRSFETQYF
TRBD1	-	TRBV28	TRBJ2-1	TGTGCCAGCAGGACGGACAGGGGGAGGAATGAGCAGTTCTTC	CASRTDRGRNEQFF
-	-	TRBV10-2	TRBJ1-5	TGCGCCAGCAGTGAGTCGAACACCAATCAGCCCCAGCATTTT	CASSESNTNQPQHF
TRBD2	-	TRBV9	TRBJ2-2	TGTGCCAGCAGCCCCCGGCTAGCGGGGGTAACCGGGGAGCTGTTTTTT	CASSPRLAGVTGELFF
-	-	TRBV5-1	TRBJ1-2	TGCGCCAGCAGCTTAGACCTACAGGAAAACTATGGCTACACCTTC	CASSLDLQENYGYTF
-	-	TRBV6-1	TRBJ1-2	TGTGCCAGCAATAAGGACTGGGATGGCTACACCTTC	CASNKDWDGYTF
TRBD1	-	TRBV19	TRBJ1-6	TGTGCCAGTAGTCCCAACAGGGGGCGTACGGATAATTCACCCCTCCACTTT	CASSPNRGRTDNSPLHF
-	-	TRBV15	TRBJ2-3	TGTGCCACCAGCAGAGATGGCCCTGTTGCCGATACGCAGTATTTT	CATSRDGPVADTQYF
TRBD1	-	TRBV28	TRBJ2-3	TGTGCCAGCAGTTTGGGGACAGTGACAGATACGCAGTATTTT	CASSLGTVTDTQYF
-	-	TRBV30	TRBJ2-3	TGTGCCTGGAGTTCGGGGTCACAAGGGGATACGCAGTATTTT	CAWSSGSQGDTQYF
-	few	TRBV2	TRBJ1-6	TGTGCCAGCAGAGAGTTAGGGGCCCCTTCACCCCTCCACTTT	CASRELGAPSPLHF
TRBD1	few	TRBV18	TRBJ1-1	TGTGCCAGCAACTATGGACAGGGGAACACTGAAGCTTTCTTT	CASNYGQGNTEAFF
-	-	TRBV12-5	TRBJ2-5	TGTGCTAGTGGTTTGCCTACGACAGGCCAAGAGACCCAGTACTTC	CASGLPTTGQETQYF
TRBD1	-	TRBV18	TRBJ2-7	TGTGCCAGCTCACCACCGGGACAGGGACGTTACGAGCAGTACTTC	CASSPPGQGRYEQYF
-	-	TRBV19	TRBJ1-2	TGTGCCAGTAGTCCAACAGTATTAACTAACTATGGCTACACCTTC	CASSPTVLTNYGYTF
-	-	TRBV4-3	TRBJ2-3	TGCGCCAGCAGCCAAGAGTCCAAGCTTACGGATACGCAGTATTTT	CASSQESKLTDTQYF
TRBD2	few	TRBV6-6	TRBJ2-7	TGTGCCAGCAGGGCTAGCGGGGGGGTATACGAGCAGTACTTC	CASRASGGVYEQYF